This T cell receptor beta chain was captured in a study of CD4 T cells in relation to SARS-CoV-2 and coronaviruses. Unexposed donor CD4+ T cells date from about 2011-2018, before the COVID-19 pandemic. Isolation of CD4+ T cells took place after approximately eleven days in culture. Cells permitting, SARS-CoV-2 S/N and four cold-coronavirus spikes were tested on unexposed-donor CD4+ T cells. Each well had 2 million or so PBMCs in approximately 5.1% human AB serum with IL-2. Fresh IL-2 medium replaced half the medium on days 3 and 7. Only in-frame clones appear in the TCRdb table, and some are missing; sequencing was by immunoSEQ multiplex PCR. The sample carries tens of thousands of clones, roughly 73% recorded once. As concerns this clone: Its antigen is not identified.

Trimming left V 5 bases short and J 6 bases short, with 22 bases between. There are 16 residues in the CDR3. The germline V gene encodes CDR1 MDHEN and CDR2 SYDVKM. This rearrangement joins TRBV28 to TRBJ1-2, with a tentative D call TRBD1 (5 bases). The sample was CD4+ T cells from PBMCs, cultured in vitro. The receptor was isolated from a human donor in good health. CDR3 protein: CASSPIGRAEGDGYTF. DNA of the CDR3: TGTGCCAGCAGTCCCATCGGCAGGGCCGAAGGGGATGGCTACACCTTC.